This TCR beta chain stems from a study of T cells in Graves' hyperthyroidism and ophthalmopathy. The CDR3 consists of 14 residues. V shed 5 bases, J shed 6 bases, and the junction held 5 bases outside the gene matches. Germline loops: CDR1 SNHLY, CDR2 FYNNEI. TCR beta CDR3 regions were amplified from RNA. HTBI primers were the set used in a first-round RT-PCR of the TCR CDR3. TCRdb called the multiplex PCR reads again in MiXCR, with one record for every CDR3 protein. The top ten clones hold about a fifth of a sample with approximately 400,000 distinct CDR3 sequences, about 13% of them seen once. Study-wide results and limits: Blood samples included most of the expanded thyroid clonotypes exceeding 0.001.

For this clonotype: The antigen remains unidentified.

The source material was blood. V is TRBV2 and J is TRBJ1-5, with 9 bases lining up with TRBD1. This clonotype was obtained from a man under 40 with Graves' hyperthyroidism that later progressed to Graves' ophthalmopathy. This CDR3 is CASSKQGAFQPQHF. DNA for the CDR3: TGTGCCAGCAGTAAACAGGGGGCGTTTCAGCCCCAGCATTTT.